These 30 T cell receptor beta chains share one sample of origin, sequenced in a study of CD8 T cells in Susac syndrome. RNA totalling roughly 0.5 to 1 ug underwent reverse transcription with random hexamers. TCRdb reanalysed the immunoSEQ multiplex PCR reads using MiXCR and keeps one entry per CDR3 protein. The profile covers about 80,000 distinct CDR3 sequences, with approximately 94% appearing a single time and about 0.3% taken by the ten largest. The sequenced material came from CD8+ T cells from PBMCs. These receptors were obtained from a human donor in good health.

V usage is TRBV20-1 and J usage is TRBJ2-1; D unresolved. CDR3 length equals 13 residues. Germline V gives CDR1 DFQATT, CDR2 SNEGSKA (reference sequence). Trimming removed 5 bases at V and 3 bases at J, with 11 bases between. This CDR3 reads CSALSLGYNEQFF. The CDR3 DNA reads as TGCAGTGCTCTTAGCCTGGGCTACAATGAGCAGTTCTTC.

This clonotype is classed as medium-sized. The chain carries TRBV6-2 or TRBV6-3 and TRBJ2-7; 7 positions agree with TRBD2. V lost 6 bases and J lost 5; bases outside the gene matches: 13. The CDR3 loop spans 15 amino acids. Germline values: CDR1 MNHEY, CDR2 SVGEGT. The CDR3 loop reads CASRPRGGRIHEQYV. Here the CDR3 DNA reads TGTGCCAGCAGACCGAGGGGCGGGAGAATCCACGAGCAGTACGTC.

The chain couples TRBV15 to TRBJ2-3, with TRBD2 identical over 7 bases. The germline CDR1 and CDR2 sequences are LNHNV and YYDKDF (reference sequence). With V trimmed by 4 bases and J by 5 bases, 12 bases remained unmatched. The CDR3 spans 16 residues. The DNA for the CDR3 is TGTGCCACCAGCATGAGGCTAGCGGTAAAAAAAGATACGCAGTATTTT. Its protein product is CATSMRLAVKKDTQYF.

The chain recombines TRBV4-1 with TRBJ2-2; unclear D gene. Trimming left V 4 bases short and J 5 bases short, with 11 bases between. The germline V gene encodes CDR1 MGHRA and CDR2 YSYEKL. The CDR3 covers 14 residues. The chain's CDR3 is CASSRFLGTGELFF. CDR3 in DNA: TGCGCCAGCAGCCGTTTTCTAGGTACCGGGGAGCTGTTTTTT.

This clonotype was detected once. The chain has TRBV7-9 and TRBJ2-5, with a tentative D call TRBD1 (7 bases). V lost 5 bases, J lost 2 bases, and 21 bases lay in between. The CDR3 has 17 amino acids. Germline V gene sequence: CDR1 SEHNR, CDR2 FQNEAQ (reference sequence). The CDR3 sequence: CASSPLGAGGSQETQYF. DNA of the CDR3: TGTGCCAGCAGCCCCTTGGGGGCAGGGGGGAGTCAAGAGACCCAGTACTTC. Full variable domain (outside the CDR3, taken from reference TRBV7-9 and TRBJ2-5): DTGVSQNPRHKITKRGQNVTFRCDPISEHNRLYWYRQTLGQGPEFLTYFQNEAQLEKSRLLSDRFSAERPKGSFSTLEIQRTEQGDSAMYLCASSPLGAGGSQETQYFGPGTRLLVL.

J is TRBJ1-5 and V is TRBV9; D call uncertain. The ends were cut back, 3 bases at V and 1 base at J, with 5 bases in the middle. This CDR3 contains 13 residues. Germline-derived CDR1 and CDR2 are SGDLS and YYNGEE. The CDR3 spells CASSAGSNQPQHF. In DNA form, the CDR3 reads TGTGCCAGCAGCGCCGGGAGCAATCAGCCCCAGCATTTT.

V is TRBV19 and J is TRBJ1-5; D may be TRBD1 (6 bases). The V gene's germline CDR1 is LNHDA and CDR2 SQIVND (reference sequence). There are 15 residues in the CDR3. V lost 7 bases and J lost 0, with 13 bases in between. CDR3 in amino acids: CASKTGLYSNQPQHF. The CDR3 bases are TGTGCCAGTAAAACAGGGCTTTATAGCAATCAGCCCCAGCATTTT.

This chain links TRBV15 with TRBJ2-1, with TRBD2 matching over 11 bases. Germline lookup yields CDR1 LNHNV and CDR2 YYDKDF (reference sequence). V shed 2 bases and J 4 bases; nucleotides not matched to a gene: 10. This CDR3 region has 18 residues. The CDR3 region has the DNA TGTGCCACCAGCAGACCCTTCTATCTAGCGGGAGGTTACAATGAGCAGTTCTTC. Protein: CATSRPFYLAGGYNEQFF.

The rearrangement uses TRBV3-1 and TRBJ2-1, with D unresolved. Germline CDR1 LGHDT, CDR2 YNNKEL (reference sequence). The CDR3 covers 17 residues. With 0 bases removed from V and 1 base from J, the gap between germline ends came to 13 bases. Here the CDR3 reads CASSQDRGTPSYNEQFF. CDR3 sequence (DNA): TGTGCCAGCAGCCAAGATAGAGGAACACCTTCCTACAATGAGCAGTTCTTC.

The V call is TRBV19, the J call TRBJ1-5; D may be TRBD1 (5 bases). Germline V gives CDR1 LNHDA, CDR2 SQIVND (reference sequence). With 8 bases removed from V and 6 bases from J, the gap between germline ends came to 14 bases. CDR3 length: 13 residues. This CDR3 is CASDGAPSQPQHF. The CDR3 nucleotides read TGTGCCAGTGACGGGGCCCCAAGTCAGCCCCAGCATTTT.

Here the CDR3 reads CASSVGSGRYNEQFF. CDR3 DNA sequence: TGTGCCAGCAGCGTAGGGTCAGGCCGCTACAATGAGCAGTTCTTC. The chain carries TRBV9 and TRBJ2-1; D ambiguous. The length of the CDR3 is 15 residues. Germline CDR1 is SGDLS and CDR2 is YYNGEE. The ends were cut back, 0 bases at V and 3 bases at J, with 10 bases in the middle. Based on the CDR3 plus reference TRBV9 and TRBJ2-1, the full variable domain is DSGVTQTPKHLITATGQRVTLRCSPRSGDLSVYWYQQSLDQGLQFLIQYYNGEERAKGNILERFSAQQFPDLHSELNLSSLELGDSALYFCASSVGSGRYNEQFFGPGTRLTVL.

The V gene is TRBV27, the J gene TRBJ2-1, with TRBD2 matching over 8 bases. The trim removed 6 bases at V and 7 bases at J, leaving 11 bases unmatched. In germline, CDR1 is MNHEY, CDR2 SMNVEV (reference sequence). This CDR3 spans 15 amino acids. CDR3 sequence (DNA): TGTGCCAGCAGCCCAACCGGGACTAGTTTAAATGAGCAGTTCTTC. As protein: CASSPTGTSLNEQFF.

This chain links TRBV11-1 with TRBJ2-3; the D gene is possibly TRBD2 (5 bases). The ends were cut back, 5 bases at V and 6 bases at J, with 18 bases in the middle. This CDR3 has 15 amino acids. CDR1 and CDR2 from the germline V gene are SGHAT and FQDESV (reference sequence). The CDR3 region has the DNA TGTGCCAGCAGCGAAAAACTAGTTCTAGGCGATACGCAGTATTTT. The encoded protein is CASSEKLVLGDTQYF.

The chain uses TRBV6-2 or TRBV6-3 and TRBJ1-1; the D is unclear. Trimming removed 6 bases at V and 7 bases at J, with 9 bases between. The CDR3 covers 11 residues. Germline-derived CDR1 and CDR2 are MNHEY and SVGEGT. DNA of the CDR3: TGTGCCAGCAGCTCTGGGGATGAAGCTTTCTTT. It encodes CASSSGDEAFF.

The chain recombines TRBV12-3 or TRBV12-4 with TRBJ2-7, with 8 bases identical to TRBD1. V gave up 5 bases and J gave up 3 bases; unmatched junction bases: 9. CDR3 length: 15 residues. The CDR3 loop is CASSRGQGADYEQYV. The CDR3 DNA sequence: TGTGCCAGCAGTCGCGGACAGGGAGCGGACTACGAGCAGTACGTC.

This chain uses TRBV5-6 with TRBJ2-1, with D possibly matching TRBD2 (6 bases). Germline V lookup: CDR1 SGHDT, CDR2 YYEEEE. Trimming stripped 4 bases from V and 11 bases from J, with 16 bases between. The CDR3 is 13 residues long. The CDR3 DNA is TGTGCCAGCAGCCGCGGGACCTTTCTACAGCAGTTCTTC. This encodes CASSRGTFLQQFF.

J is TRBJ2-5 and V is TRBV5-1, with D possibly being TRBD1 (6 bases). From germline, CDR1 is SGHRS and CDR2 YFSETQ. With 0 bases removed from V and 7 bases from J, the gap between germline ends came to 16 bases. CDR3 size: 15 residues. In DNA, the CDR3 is TGCGCCAGCAGCTTGGCCGATGACAGGCTATCGACCCAGTACTTC. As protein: CASSLADDRLSTQYF.

For the CDR3, the DNA is TGTGCCAGCAGTTCGGGACACCCGAACACTGAAGCTTTCTTT. Its protein product is CASSSGHPNTEAFF. The chain links TRBV27 to TRBJ1-1; TRBD1 is a possible D gene (6 bases). The CDR3 has 14 amino acids. Germline V gene data show CDR1 as MNHEY and CDR2 as SMNVEV (reference sequence). Trimming left V 4 bases short and J 1 base short, with 10 bases between.

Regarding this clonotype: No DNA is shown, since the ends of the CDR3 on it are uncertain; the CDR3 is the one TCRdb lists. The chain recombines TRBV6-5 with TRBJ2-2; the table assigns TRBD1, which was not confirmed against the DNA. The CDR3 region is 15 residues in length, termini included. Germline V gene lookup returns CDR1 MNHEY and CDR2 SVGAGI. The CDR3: CASRSGPANTGELFF.

The CDR3 is CASSRRTGGLAKNIQYF. CDR3 nucleotide sequence: TGTGCCAGCAGCCGCAGGACAGGGGGCTTAGCCAAAAACATTCAGTACTTC. The chain is built from TRBV7-9 and TRBJ2-4, with 11 positions matching TRBD1. V was clipped by 5 bases and J by 0 bases; unmatched bases: 6. Germline CDR1 and CDR2: SEHNR and FQNEAQ (reference sequence). The CDR3 extends over 17 amino acids.

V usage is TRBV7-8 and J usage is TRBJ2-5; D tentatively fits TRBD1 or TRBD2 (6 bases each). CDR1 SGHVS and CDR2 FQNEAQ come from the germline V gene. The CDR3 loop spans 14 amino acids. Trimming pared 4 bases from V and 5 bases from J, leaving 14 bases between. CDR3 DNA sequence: TGTGCCAGCAGCTCCCTCGGGGGCCGGGAGACCCAGTACTTC. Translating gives CASSSLGGRETQYF.

The CDR3 sequence: CASSIALAAYEQYF. CDR3 DNA: TGTGCCAGTAGTATAGCACTAGCGGCCTACGAGCAGTACTTC. The rearrangement uses TRBV19 and TRBJ2-7; 8 nucleotides align to TRBD2. V shed 1 base and J 2 bases; nucleotides not matched to a gene: 1. Looked up from germline, CDR1 is LNHDA and CDR2 is SQIVND (reference sequence). The CDR3 runs to 14 residues.

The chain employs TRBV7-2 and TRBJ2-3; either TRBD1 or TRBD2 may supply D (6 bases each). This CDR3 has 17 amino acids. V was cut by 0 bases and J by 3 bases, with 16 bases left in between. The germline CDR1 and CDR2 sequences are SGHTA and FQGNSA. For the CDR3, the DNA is TGTGCCAGCAGCTTAGCTGTAGGGGGGCCGGGAACAGATACGCAGTATTTT. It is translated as CASSLAVGGPGTDTQYF.

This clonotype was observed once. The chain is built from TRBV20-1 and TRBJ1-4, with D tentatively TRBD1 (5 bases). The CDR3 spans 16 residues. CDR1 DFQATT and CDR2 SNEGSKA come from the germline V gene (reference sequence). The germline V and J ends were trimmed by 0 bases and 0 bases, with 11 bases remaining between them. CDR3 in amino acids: CSARDRTYATNEKLFF. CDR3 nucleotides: TGCAGTGCTAGAGATAGGACATACGCAACTAATGAAAAACTGTTTTTT.

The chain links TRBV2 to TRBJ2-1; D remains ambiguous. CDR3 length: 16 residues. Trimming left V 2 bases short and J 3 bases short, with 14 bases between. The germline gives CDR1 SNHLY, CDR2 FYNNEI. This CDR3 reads CASSEWPPTDYNEQFF. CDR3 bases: TGTGCCAGCAGTGAATGGCCGCCAACTGACTACAATGAGCAGTTCTTC.

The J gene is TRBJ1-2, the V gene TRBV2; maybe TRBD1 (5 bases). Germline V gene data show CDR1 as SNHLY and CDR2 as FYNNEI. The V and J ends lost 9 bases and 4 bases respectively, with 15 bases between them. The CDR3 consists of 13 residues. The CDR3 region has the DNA TGTGCCAGGGCATCGGGGACGACCTATGGCTACACCTTC. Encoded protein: CARASGTTYGYTF. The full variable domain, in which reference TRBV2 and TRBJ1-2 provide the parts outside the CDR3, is EPEVTQTPSHQVTQMGQEVILRCVPISNHLYFYWYRQILGQKVEFLVSFYNNEISEKSEIFDDQFSVERPDGSNFTLKIRSTKLEDSAMYFCARASGTTYGYTFGSGTRLTVV.

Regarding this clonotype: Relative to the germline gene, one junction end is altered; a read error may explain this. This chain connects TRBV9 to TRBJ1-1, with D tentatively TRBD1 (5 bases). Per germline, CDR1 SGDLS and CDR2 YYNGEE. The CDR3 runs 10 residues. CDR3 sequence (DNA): TGTGCCAGCAGCGACAGGCCGCCAATCTTT. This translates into CASSDRPPIF.

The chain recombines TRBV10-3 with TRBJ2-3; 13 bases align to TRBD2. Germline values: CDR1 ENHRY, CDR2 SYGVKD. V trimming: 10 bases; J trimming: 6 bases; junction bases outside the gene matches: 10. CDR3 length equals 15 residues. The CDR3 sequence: CATARLAGGIDTQYF. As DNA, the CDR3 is TGTGCCACCGCTCGACTAGCGGGGGGTATCGATACGCAGTATTTT.

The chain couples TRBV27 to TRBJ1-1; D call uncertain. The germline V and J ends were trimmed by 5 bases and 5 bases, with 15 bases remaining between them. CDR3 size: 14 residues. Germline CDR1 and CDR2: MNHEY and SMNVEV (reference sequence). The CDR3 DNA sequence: TGTGCCAGCAGTCCCTTCGGGAGTGGAACTGAAGCTTTCTTT. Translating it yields CASSPFGSGTEAFF.

CDR3 in amino acids: CASSLASESHEQFF. The CDR3 DNA follows: TGTGCCAGCAGCTTAGCGTCCGAATCCCATGAGCAGTTCTTC. This chain uses TRBV7-6 with TRBJ2-1; D remains unclear. CDR1 and CDR2 (germline): SGHVS, FNYEAQ. The V end was cut by 0 bases, the J end by 8 bases, with 11 bases between. This CDR3 has 14 amino acids.